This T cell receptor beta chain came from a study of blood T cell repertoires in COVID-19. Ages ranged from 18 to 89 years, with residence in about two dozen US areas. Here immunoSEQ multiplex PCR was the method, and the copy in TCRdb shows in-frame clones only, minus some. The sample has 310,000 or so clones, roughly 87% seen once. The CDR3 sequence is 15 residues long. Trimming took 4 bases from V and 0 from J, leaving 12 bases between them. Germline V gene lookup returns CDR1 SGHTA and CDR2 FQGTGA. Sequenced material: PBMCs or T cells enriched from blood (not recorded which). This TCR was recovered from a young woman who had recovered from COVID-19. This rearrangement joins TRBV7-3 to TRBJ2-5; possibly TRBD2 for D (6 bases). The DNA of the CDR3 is TGTGCCAGCAGCTCCGAGACTAGAAACCAAGAGACCCAGTACTTC. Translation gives CASSSETRNQETQYF.